There are many counts of the clone carrying this T cell receptor (beta chain). Researchers took RNA transcripts and amplified the TCR beta CDR3 regions from them. In the first-round RT-PCR of the TCR CDR3, the HTBI primer set was used. TCRdb processed the multiplex PCR reads anew with MiXCR; each CDR3 protein has one entry. The table shows some 550,000 distinct CDR3 sequences, with about a sixth occurring only once. The CDR3 consists of 13 residues. Trimming shortened V by 5 bases and J by 9 bases, and 14 bases separated the two germline ends. Germline lookup yields CDR1 SGHVS and CDR2 FNYEAQ. This sample was included in a study of T cells in Graves' hyperthyroidism and ophthalmopathy. Study-wide context: At the time of initial diagnosis and before any treatment, peripheral blood was collected.

It was uncontrolled infection, other autoimmune disease, pregnancy or lactation that excluded patients. Thyroid ultrasound and orbital computed tomography, with clinical symptoms and serum thyroxine and TRAb, informed diagnoses. This receptor was taken from a middle-aged woman with Graves' ophthalmopathy. The chain links TRBV7-6 to TRBJ2-1, with D maybe TRBD2 (6 bases). What was sequenced was blood. The CDR3 loop reads CASSLGGTFEQFF. CDR3 DNA sequence: TGTGCCAGCAGCCTAGGAGGGACCTTTGAGCAGTTCTTC.